The T cell receptor beta chain under discussion was sequenced for a study of spatial heterogeneity in lung cancer. Overall study results and limits: Tumor mutation counts were tracked by expanded intratumoral alpha and beta TCR counts.

As concerns this clonotype: Its target is not known.

TCRdb redid the calling of the 5' RACE reads with MiXCR, one entry per CDR3 protein. Of approximately 26,000 distinct CDR3 sequences listed, roughly 9% are singletons. Time point indicated: sample taken at primary tumor resection. Per germline, CDR1 SGHRS and CDR2 YFSETQ. The V and J ends lost 3 bases and 4 bases respectively, with 26 bases between them. The CDR3 spans 18 residues. The input for sequencing was lung tumor tissue, taken at surgery. The rearrangement uses TRBV5-1 and TRBJ2-7; possibly TRBD1 or TRBD2 for D (5 bases each). The TCR comes from a male donor with early-stage non-small cell lung cancer. The CDR3: CASSSGTRASGTRYEQYF. CDR3 coding DNA: TGCGCCAGCAGCTCGGGAACGCGGGCCTCCGGGACGAGATACGAGCAGTACTTC.